The clone carrying this T cell receptor (beta chain) was recorded only once. The antigen is undetermined. The CDR3 sequence is 13 residues long. V was cut by 4 bases and J by 11 bases, with 17 bases left in between. Germline V CDR1 and CDR2: PRHDT, FYEKMQ (reference sequence). Libraries were prepared by immunoSEQ multiplex PCR; TCRdb keeps only in-frame clonotypes and omits some of them. The repertoire holds 150,000 to 200,000 clones, with more than 75% as singletons. The sample is drawn from a study of cytomegalovirus exposure and HLA in healthy donors. Study conclusions and caveats: Most TCR sequences were uncommon, yet certain public TCRs appeared in many donors.

This clonotype was obtained from a woman between 18 and 29 years old in good health and CMV-seronegative. The sample taken for sequencing was PBMCs. The V and J genes are TRBV13 and TRBJ1-1; weak D call: TRBD1 (5 bases). This CDR3 is CASSSQALRGAFF. CDR3 nucleotides: TGTGCCAGCAGCTCCCAGGCGCTCCGGGGGGCTTTCTTT.